Presented here are 23 T cell receptor beta chains from one specimen sequenced in a study of patients and donors after allogeneic stem cell transplantation. TCRdb redid the calling of the RT-PCR reads with MiXCR, one entry per CDR3 protein. The sample lists hundreds of thousands of distinct CDR3 sequences; roughly 17% were seen once. Specimen: blood, either unsorted or a sorted T cell fraction (not recorded which). The source is a human donor who was either an allogeneic HSCT recipient or a stem cell or donor lymphocyte infusion donor (not recorded which). It is not recorded whose cells these are; they may come from a transplant donor.

This clonotype was counted only a few times. The rearrangement joins TRBV28 to TRBJ2-2; a possible D gene is TRBD2 (7 bases). CDR1 and CDR2 (germline): MDHEN, SYDVKM. This CDR3 comprises 17 residues. With 5 bases removed from V and 2 bases from J, the gap between germline ends came to 18 bases. The CDR3 DNA sequence: TGTGCCAGCAGTCTGCCCGGGGGGCTATTTAACACCGGGGAGCTGTTTTTT. As protein: CASSLPGGLFNTGELFF.

The rearrangement uses TRBV4-2 and TRBJ2-5, with TRBD2 identical over 12 bases. Unmatched junction bases numbered 5, after V lost 3 bases and J lost 6 bases. The CDR3 totals 15 residues. The V gene's germline CDR1 is LGHNA and CDR2 YNFKEQ. CDR3 sequence: CASSQTSGSGKTQYF. The CDR3 DNA reads as TGTGCCAGCAGCCAGACTAGCGGGAGTGGGAAGACCCAGTACTTC.

This clonotype was observed a handful of times. The chain joins TRBV18 to TRBJ1-1; D unclear. With 4 bases removed from V and 3 bases from J, the gap between germline ends came to 9 bases. CDR3 length: 13 amino acids. From germline, CDR1 is KGHSH and CDR2 LQKENI. CDR3 loop: CASSRNLDTEAFF. The CDR3 DNA reads TGTGCCAGCTCACGTAATCTGGACACTGAAGCTTTCTTT.

This clonotype was picked up a small number of times. This chain connects TRBV10-3 to TRBJ1-2; weak D call: TRBD1 (5 bases). Germline CDR1 ENHRY, CDR2 SYGVKD. The CDR3 is made up of 13 amino acids. With 6 bases removed from V and 4 bases from J, the gap between germline ends came to 12 bases. The CDR3 region has the DNA TGTGCCATCAGCCAAGGGACCTCCTATGGCTACACCTTC. Protein product: CAISQGTSYGYTF.

This CDR3 is CASSRGVDRGNTEAFF. In nucleotides, the CDR3 is TGTGCCAGCAGCCGCGGAGTCGACAGGGGGAACACTGAAGCTTTCTTT. V and J are TRBV4-2 and TRBJ1-1, with 8 positions matching TRBD1. The germline V gene has CDR1 LGHNA and CDR2 YNFKEQ. V was clipped by 4 bases and J by 1 base; unmatched bases: 8. The CDR3 covers 16 residues.

This clonotype was picked up a small number of times. V usage is TRBV5-6 and J usage is TRBJ2-2; 8 positions match TRBD2. This CDR3 contains 17 residues. J lost 0 bases, V lost 4 bases, and 8 bases had no gene match. Germline CDR1 reads SGHDT; CDR2 reads YYEEEE. CDR3 residues: CASSHTRGASNTGELFF. The CDR3 DNA reads as TGTGCCAGCAGCCATACGCGGGGGGCCTCGAACACCGGGGAGCTGTTTTTT.

This chain joins TRBV29-1 and TRBJ2-7; D possibly corresponds to TRBD2 (6 bases). The V and J ends lost 4 bases and 2 bases respectively, with 12 bases between them. The CDR3 is 13 residues long. Germline V gene lookup returns CDR1 SQVTM and CDR2 ANQGSEA. CDR3 sequence (DNA): TGCAGCGTTGGTCTCGGGGGAGCCTACGAGCAGTACTTC. Its protein product is CSVGLGGAYEQYF.

A single count supports this clonotype. The chain combines TRBV5-5 with TRBJ2-2; 9 positions match TRBD2. CDR1 is SGHKS and CDR2 is YYEKEE in the germline V gene (reference sequence). The CDR3 is made up of 15 amino acids. V dropped 3 bases and J dropped 6; count of bases not matched to a gene: 6. This CDR3 is CASSSGTSIPGELFF. The CDR3 coding sequence is TGTGCCAGCAGCTCTGGGACTAGCATCCCCGGGGAGCTGTTTTTT. Full variable domain (remainder filled in from reference TRBV5-5 and TRBJ2-2): DAGVTQSPTHLIKTRGQQVTLRCSPISGHKSVSWYQQVLGQGPQFIFQYYEKEERGRGNFPDRFSARQFPNYSSELNVNALLLGDSALYLCASSSGTSIPGELFFGEGSRLTVL.

The CDR3 DNA is TGTGCCAGCAGCTTAGGTCTGGTCACCGGGGAGCTGTTTTTT. Translating gives CASSLGLVTGELFF. This chain uses TRBV7-9 with TRBJ2-2; D is ambiguous. CDR3 size: 14 residues. V lost 1 base, J lost 4 bases, and 7 bases lay in between. Germline CDR1 reads SEHNR; CDR2 reads FQNEAQ (reference sequence).

There are a few counts of this clonotype. J is TRBJ2-2 and V is TRBV15; a weak D match, TRBD2 (5 bases). The CDR3 is 19 amino acids. The ends were cut back, 2 bases at V and 4 bases at J, with 23 bases in the middle. Germline loops: CDR1 LNHNV, CDR2 YYDKDF (reference sequence). This CDR3 is CATSRKVDSSMKLTGELFF. The CDR3 bases are TGTGCCACCAGCAGAAAAGTGGACTCGTCGATGAAACTCACCGGGGAGCTGTTTTTT.

About this clonotype itself: The junction and the germline gene differ at one end; a read error may be behind it. The chain employs TRBV25-1 and TRBJ2-1, with D unresolved. From germline, CDR1 is MGHDK and CDR2 SYGVNS. This CDR3 contains 15 residues. The DNA of the CDR3 is TGTGCCAGCAGTGAATTAGGAGTTACGCCCCCTGAGCAGTCCTTC. The encoded protein is CASSELGVTPPEQSF.

The V gene is TRBV7-8, the J gene TRBJ2-7; D is unresolved. Trimming removed 5 bases from V and 6 bases from J, with 11 bases in between. The germline gives CDR1 SGHVS, CDR2 FQNEAQ. This CDR3 spans 12 amino acids. CDR3 residues: CASSPEGREQYF. CDR3 in DNA: TGTGCCAGCAGCCCCGAAGGACGCGAGCAGTACTTC.

A few counts support this clonotype. The CDR3 sequence is CASSVGITGTGAFF. DNA of the CDR3: TGTGCCAGCAGCGTAGGGATCACCGGGACAGGAGCTTTCTTT. The chain employs TRBV9 and TRBJ1-1; 8 bases are shared with TRBD1. CDR1 and CDR2 from the germline V gene are SGDLS and YYNGEE. Trimming removed 0 bases from V and 10 bases from J; junction bases left unmatched: 8. CDR3 length equals 14 residues. Full variable domain (remainder filled in from reference TRBV9 and TRBJ1-1): DSGVTQTPKHLITATGQRVTLRCSPRSGDLSVYWYQQSLDQGLQFLIQYYNGEERAKGNILERFSAQQFPDLHSELNLSSLELGDSALYFCASSVGITGTGAFFGQGTRLTVV.

This clonotype was observed a handful of times. The rearrangement uses TRBV7-9 and TRBJ2-1; D is unclear. In germline, CDR1 is SEHNR, CDR2 FQNEAQ (reference sequence). Trimming cost V 5 bases and J 9 bases, with 14 bases left between them. This CDR3 region has 13 residues. CDR3 in amino acids: CASSVNSAGEQFF. The CDR3 DNA sequence: TGTGCCAGCAGCGTAAACTCCGCCGGTGAGCAGTTCTTC.

This clonotype was detected only a few times. The J gene is TRBJ1-4, the V gene TRBV19, with D unclear. The germline V gene has CDR1 LNHDA and CDR2 SQIVND (reference sequence). The ends were cut back, 0 bases at V and 16 bases at J, with 15 bases in the middle. This CDR3 has 13 residues. CDR3 sequence (DNA): TGTGCCAGTAGTATAGATCTCCGAGGATGGTCGTTTTTT. Translating gives CASSIDLRGWSFF.

This clonotype has just a few counts. This chain joins TRBV7-2 and TRBJ2-5; tentative D call: TRBD2 (6 bases). CDR1 is SGHTA, CDR2 FQGNSA, per germline. The length of the CDR3 is 14 residues. The ends were cut back, 2 bases at V and 3 bases at J, with 10 bases in the middle. CDR3 nucleotide sequence: TGTGCCAGCAGCTTACAGGTAGCGGAAGAGACCCAGTACTTC. This sequence encodes CASSLQVAEETQYF.

The chain carries TRBV5-1 and TRBJ2-3; the match to TRBD2 covers 12 bases. With V trimmed by 3 bases and J by 6 bases, 2 bases remained unmatched. The CDR3 contains 14 residues. CDR1 and CDR2 (germline): SGHRS, YFSETQ. CDR3 DNA: TGCGCCAGCAGCTCTAGCGGGGGGGGTGATACGCAGTATTTT. It translates to CASSSSGGGDTQYF.

This clonotype has just a few counts. The rearrangement uses TRBV11-1 and TRBJ2-1; 13 bases match TRBD2. V gave up 0 bases and J gave up 9 bases; unmatched junction bases: 5. This CDR3 has 16 residues. Germline V gene data show CDR1 as SGHAT and CDR2 as FQDESV (reference sequence). The CDR3 reads CASSLAGLAGEGEQFF. The CDR3 DNA follows: TGTGCCAGCAGCTTAGCTGGACTAGCGGGAGAGGGTGAGCAGTTCTTC.

This clonotype has just a few counts. In DNA, the CDR3 is TGTGCCAGCAGCCCCCGGACAGGGGCCAACAACTATGGCTACACCTTC. It encodes CASSPRTGANNYGYTF. The gene calls are TRBV7-8 and TRBJ1-2; TRBD1 aligns across 9 bases. Germline CDR1 SGHVS, CDR2 FQNEAQ. V lost 5 bases to trimming and J lost 2 bases; unmatched junction nucleotides: 9. CDR3 length: 16 amino acids.

In this sample, this clonotype turned up a few times. V usage is TRBV15 and J usage is TRBJ2-2, with TRBD1 as a possible D gene (6 bases). Germline values: CDR1 LNHNV, CDR2 YYDKDF (reference sequence). The V and J ends lost 2 bases and 1 base respectively, with 17 bases between them. The CDR3 length is 18 residues. In DNA, the CDR3 is TGTGCCACCAGCAGACCCCAACAATGGACAGTGAACACCGGGGAGCTGTTTTTT. This encodes CATSRPQQWTVNTGELFF.

Only one count was recorded for this clonotype. DNA for the CDR3: TGTGCCAGCTCACCGGGGTACAACTATGGCTACACCTTC. Protein sequence: CASSPGYNYGYTF. This chain uses TRBV18 with TRBJ1-2; D unclear. From germline, CDR1 is KGHSH and CDR2 LQKENI. V was clipped by 3 bases and J by 2 bases, with 7 bases between them. The CDR3 is made up of 13 amino acids.

This clonotype was detected many times. The chain is built from TRBV12-3 or TRBV12-4 and TRBJ2-1, with 8 bases identical to TRBD1. Trimming took 2 bases from V and 2 from J; bases not matched to a gene: 5. There are 16 residues in the CDR3. DNA for the CDR3: TGTGCCAGCAGTTTATACAGGGGGTATACCTACAATGAGCAGTTCTTC. This gives the protein CASSLYRGYTYNEQFF.

The genes are TRBV20-1 and TRBJ2-1; D is ambiguous. The CDR3 spans 15 residues. Between the trimmed V and J ends, which lost 0 bases and 2 bases, there was a span of 11 bases. Germline assignment: CDR1 DFQATT and CDR2 SNEGSKA (reference sequence). The CDR3 sequence: CSARDPSVTYNEQFF. The CDR3 DNA reads as TGCAGTGCTAGAGATCCAAGCGTGACCTACAATGAGCAGTTCTTC.